Sequencing of this T cell receptor (beta chain) was carried out in a study of T cell repertoires in cytomegalovirus infection. Points on this clonotype: Its antigen is as yet unknown.

TCRdb used MiXCR to reprocess the reads, holding one entry per CDR3 protein. This sample has about 220,000 distinct CDR3 sequences, with 35% to 40% found just once. The J segment lost 4 bases and the V segment lost 5 bases, leaving 35 bases of the junction unmatched. CDR3 length: 23 amino acids. From germline, CDR1 is DFQATT and CDR2 SNEGSKA (reference sequence). This TCR came from a human donor in good health (CMV status not recorded). Some clones in this sample may be carry-over from other donors' samples. Sequences were derived from CD8+ T cells from cultured PBMCs, sampled from culture after CMV antigen stimulation. The chain joins TRBV20-1 to TRBJ2-5; the match to TRBD2 covers 9 bases. CDR3 protein: CSALTQGGLGYSPGLAVLETQYF. CDR3 coding DNA: TGCAGTGCTCTTACCCAGGGCGGGCTTGGATATTCCCCGGGACTAGCAGTGTTAGAGACCCAGTACTTC.